This TCR beta chain was captured in a study of blood T cell repertoires in COVID-19. Study summary: From the United States, Italy and Spain came samples of acute and convalescent COVID-19. PBMCs, B-cell-depleted T cells, or T cells were the source of the cDNA or gDNA that made up the material.

Original handling: Estimates of nucleated cell counts were drawn from the amplification of reference gene primers. Some clones are missing from TCRdb's copy, which holds only in-frame ones; the method was immunoSEQ multiplex PCR. That table gives V, J and clone size, and the DNA gave D and trimming. The data hold around 75,000 clones, with roughly 90% observed a single time. Germline-derived CDR1 and CDR2 are LGHNT and FRNRAP. The junction had 11 bases not matched to a gene; V was cut back by 9 bases and J by 0 bases. This CDR3 is built from 17 residues. This sequence originates from a man in his sixties with acute or convalescent COVID-19. Sample: peripheral blood. The chain carries TRBV12-5 and TRBJ1-6; 7 nucleotides align to TRBD1. For the CDR3, the DNA is TGTGCTAGCCGGGACAGCCGGTTTAGCTCCTATAATTCACCCCTCCACTTT. Amino acids: CASRDSRFSSYNSPLHF.